Listed below are T cell receptor beta chains from one sample, sequenced in a study of blood T cell repertoires in COVID-19. TCRdb keeps only in-frame clones here, not all; method: immunoSEQ multiplex PCR. In the table there are fewer than 250,000 clones, 75% to 90% of which are singletons. The sample taken for sequencing was peripheral blood. The source is a man aged 55-75 years with acute or convalescent COVID-19. CDR3s include the opening cysteine and the closing phenylalanine or tryptophan. D genes are given only for firm matches. Expanded clones are given a class, and other clones once, few, many or no size at all.

CDR3 DNA | CDR3 protein | clone size | J gene | V gene | D gene
TGTGCCAGCAGCGCGGGGGATCATAGCAATCAGCCCCAGCATTTT | CASSAGDHSNQPQHF | NA | TRBJ1-5 | TRBV5-8 | NA
TGTGCCAGCAGCTCCCTAGCGGGGGCCGTTGACGGTCAGTACTTC | CASSSLAGAVDGQYF | NA | TRBJ2-7 | TRBV7-2 | TRBD2
TGTGCCAGCAGGGAGGGGACAGCCTACGAGCAGTACTTC | CASREGTAYEQYF | NA | TRBJ2-7 | TRBV6-5 | NA
TGTGCCAGCGAGGAGCGGGGGGGGACCACAGATACGCAGTATTTT | CASEERGGTTDTQYF | NA | TRBJ2-3 | TRBV2 | TRBD2
TGTGCCAGCAGCCAAGTCCCGGGGACCTACAATGAGCAGTTCTTC | CASSQVPGTYNEQFF | NA | TRBJ2-1 | TRBV3-1/TRBV3-2 | NA
TGTGCCAGCAGTACTACAGGGACCACAGATACGCAGTATTTT | CASSTTGTTDTQYF | NA | TRBJ2-3 | TRBV6-5 | NA
TGCGCCAGCAGCCAAGTGTGGCATCAGGACACTGAAGCTTTCTTT | CASSQVWHQDTEAFF | NA | TRBJ1-1 | TRBV4-3 | NA
TGTGCCAGCAGCTTAGGTCTATTGTCCTACGAGCAGTACTTC | CASSLGLLSYEQYF | NA | TRBJ2-7 | TRBV11-2 | NA
TGTGCCAGCAGCATCGGGACTCGCGAGCAGTACTTC | CASSIGTREQYF | once | TRBJ2-7 | TRBV12-3/TRBV12-4 | NA
TGTGCCACCAGTGACCCTGAACAGGTTGGGAGCAATCAGCCCCAGCATTTT | CATSDPEQVGSNQPQHF | NA | TRBJ1-5 | TRBV24-1 | NA
TGTGCCAGCAGCTTAATTCGGCGGGCCAAGACCGGGGAGCTGTTTTTT | CASSLIRRAKTGELFF | NA | TRBJ2-2 | TRBV7-3 | NA
TGTGCCAGCAGTGAAGGACAGGGGATCTACGAGCAGTACTTC | CASSEGQGIYEQYF | NA | TRBJ2-7 | TRBV2 | TRBD1
TGTGCCAGCAGCCAAGCCAGGGTCCCCTACGAGCAGTACTTC | CASSQARVPYEQYF | NA | TRBJ2-7 | TRBV3-1/TRBV3-2 | NA
TGTGCCAGCAGCTTAGCCCCTAGCGGGGGATACAATGAGCAGTTCTTC | CASSLAPSGGYNEQFF | NA | TRBJ2-1 | TRBV7-2 | TRBD2
TGTGCCAGCAGCACCCGGACAGGGACCTACGAGCAGTACTTC | CASSTRTGTYEQYF | NA | TRBJ2-7 | TRBV7-9 | TRBD1
TGCAGCGTTGATAAGGGGACAGGGAACTATGGCTACACCTTC | CSVDKGTGNYGYTF | NA | TRBJ1-2 | TRBV29-1 | TRBD1
TGTGCCAGCAGCCTAACAGGGGGCCTTGGAAACACCATATATTTT | CASSLTGGLGNTIYF | NA | TRBJ1-3 | TRBV7-6 | TRBD1
TGTGCCAGTAGTTTAGACAGGGCGTGGACCGGGGAGCTGTTTTTT | CASSLDRAWTGELFF | NA | TRBJ2-2 | TRBV19 | TRBD1
TGTGCCAGCAGCTTAGATACCCGTACTAGCTCTTCCCATGAGCAGTTCTTC | CASSLDTRTSSSHEQFF | NA | TRBJ2-1 | TRBV11-2 | NA
TGTGCCTGGAGTGTACAGGGCGGTGGGGATAAGTTCTTC | CAWSVQGGGDKFF | NA | TRBJ2-1 | TRBV30 | NA
TGTGCCAGCAGCCCAAAGGGGGGGGACACGACCTACGAGCAGTACTTC | CASSPKGGDTTYEQYF | NA | TRBJ2-7 | TRBV4-2 | NA
TGTGCCAGCAGCCCCCTCCTGACAGGGGGCCTTTCACCCCTCCACTTT | CASSPLLTGGLSPLHF | NA | TRBJ1-6 | TRBV3-1/TRBV3-2 | TRBD1
TGCGCCAGCAGCCAAGATCTGGCAGGGAACTATGGCTACACCTTC | CASSQDLAGNYGYTF | NA | TRBJ1-2 | TRBV4-3 | NA
TGTGCCTGGAGTGTAAGGTTAACCGGACTCCCTAGGGAGCAGTACTTC | CAWSVRLTGLPREQYF | NA | TRBJ2-7 | TRBV30 | NA
TGTGCCAGCAGTGTTCTGATGGGGCGTGAGCAGTTCTTC | CASSVLMGREQFF | NA | TRBJ2-1 | TRBV25-1 | NA
TGTGCCAGCACCCCCCGGGGGGTACGTATGTACGAGCAGTACTTC | CASTPRGVRMYEQYF | few | TRBJ2-7 | TRBV6-5 | TRBD2
TGTGCCAGCAGTGAACAGGAGACCCAGTACTTC | CASSEQETQYF | NA | TRBJ2-5 | TRBV2 | NA
TGTGCCAGCAGCTTAGGGGGACAGGGCGGTCAGCCCCAGCATTTT | CASSLGGQGGQPQHF | once | TRBJ1-5 | TRBV11-2 | TRBD1
TGCGCCAGCAGTCGATCCGGGACCTACGAGCAGTACTTC | CASSRSGTYEQYF | NA | TRBJ2-7 | TRBV5-1 | NA
TGTGCCAGTAGCCCCGGACAGGGAGGCACTGAAGCTTTCTTT | CASSPGQGGTEAFF | NA | TRBJ1-1 | TRBV19 | TRBD1
TGTGCCAGCAGTGAACTTAGGACTAGCGGATACTACAATGAGCAGTTCTTC | CASSELRTSGYYNEQFF | NA | TRBJ2-1 | TRBV6-1 | TRBD2
TGTGCCAGCAGCGAAACCGGGACAGGGTCTCGCGAGCAGTACTTC | CASSETGTGSREQYF | few | TRBJ2-7 | TRBV9 | TRBD1
TGTGCCAGCAGTGTCGGGGGAAACAAAGGAGAGACCCAGTACTTC | CASSVGGNKGETQYF | NA | TRBJ2-5 | TRBV6-4 | NA
TGCGCCAGCAGAGGGGGAGGGAGCTCCTACAATGAGCAGTTCTTC | CASRGGGSSYNEQFF | NA | TRBJ2-1 | TRBV5-1 | NA
TGTGCCATCAGTGCAATGACAGGGGGCGCTTCCTACGAGCAGTACTTC | CAISAMTGGASYEQYF | NA | TRBJ2-7 | TRBV10-3 | TRBD1
TGTGCCAGCAGCCTCGGGACAGGGGGCCAGCCCCAGCATTTT | CASSLGTGGQPQHF | NA | TRBJ1-5 | TRBV3-1/TRBV3-2 | TRBD1
TGTGCCAGCAGCTCAGGGGGGCCATACAATGAGCAGTTCTTC | CASSSGGPYNEQFF | few | TRBJ2-1 | TRBV11-1 | NA
TGTGCCAGCAGCCAAGAAGGAGCGGGGGGAAGTATCGGGGAGCTGTTTTTT | CASSQEGAGGSIGELFF | NA | TRBJ2-2 | TRBV4-2 | TRBD2
TGTGCCAGCAAACTACAGGGAAGGTCTGAAGCTTTCTTT | CASKLQGRSEAFF | NA | TRBJ1-1 | TRBV27 | NA
TGTGCCAGCAGCCTCCGGGACAGGGAGTACAATGAGCAGTTCTTC | CASSLRDREYNEQFF | once | TRBJ2-1 | TRBV7-3 | TRBD1
TGTGCCACCGGGGACAGTAATAGCAATCAGCCCCAGCATTTT | CATGDSNSNQPQHF | NA | TRBJ1-5 | TRBV15 | TRBD1
TGCGCCAGCAGCTTGGGGACAGGGGCATCCTATAATTCACCCCTCCACTTT | CASSLGTGASYNSPLHF | NA | TRBJ1-6 | TRBV5-1 | TRBD1
TGCGCCAGCAGTGAGCGGGACAGAGCAGATACGCAGTATTTT | CASSERDRADTQYF | NA | TRBJ2-3 | TRBV10-2 | TRBD1
TGTGCCAGCAGTGAGACGGGAAAGAATCAGCCCCAGCATTTT | CASSETGKNQPQHF | NA | TRBJ1-5 | TRBV25-1 | NA
TGTGCCAGCAGCGTAGAGCCGACAGGGCGAGAGCAGTACTTC | CASSVEPTGREQYF | NA | TRBJ2-7 | TRBV9 | TRBD1
TGTGCCAGCAGTGACATGTTCGGGATCAAGTACTTC | CASSDMFGIKYF | once | TRBJ2-7 | TRBV2 | NA
TGTGCCAGCAGCTTGGGACAGTTGTGGGAGCAGTACTTC | CASSLGQLWEQYF | NA | TRBJ2-7 | TRBV7-9 | TRBD1
TGTGCCAGCAGTTTATCGATAACAGGGGAAAAACTGTTTTTT | CASSLSITGEKLFF | medium-sized | TRBJ1-4 | TRBV27 | NA